This TCR beta chain is drawn from a study of blood T cell repertoires in COVID-19 (dated by TCRdb to 2018 to 2020). Some background on the complete study: Samples from collaborators originated in the United States, Italy and Spain and spanned both the acute and convalescent phases of COVID-19. The material from the prospective study consisted of cDNA or gDNA derived from T cells, B-cell-depleted T cells, or PBMCs. Subjects who had been exposed to COVID-19, were actively infected with it, or had recovered from it provided the deeply sampled blood TCRbeta repertoires that made up the dataset. The repertoires were released in a freely available public database intended as a resource for research on the immune response to SARS-CoV-2. The samples were drawn from two sources: the first 160 participants of the ongoing ImmuneRACE study, and fewer than 1,500 subjects contributed by 6 global collaborators. Sample metadata almost always included a de-identified subject ID, COVID-19 status, age in years and sex. Where available, HLA class I and class II types were obtained from metadata supplied by the sample provider rather than from assay-based typing.

Broad study findings and their caveats: The quantity of clinical and demographic metadata differed by source and by participant and was supplied without curation.

In its sample, this clone was seen once. Its antigen is unknown. Base qualities are not provided; no much larger clone lies one nucleotide away. Another Seattle source contributed samples from volunteer blood donors who had recovered from COVID-19. The collaborating institutions used their own protocols to collect whole blood in K2EDTA tubes. For TCRbeta analysis, collaborators shipped samples as frozen whole blood, isolated PBMCs, or DNA extracted from either of those sample types. The immunoSEQ Assay, a bias-controlled multiplex PCR, was used to amplify TCRbeta CDR3 regions from genomic DNA. Concerning the study's data processing: Within the assay, amplification of reference gene primers was used to estimate how many nucleated cells each sample contained. Sequence reads were collapsed and filtered to measure the absolute abundance of every unique TCRbeta CDR3 rearrangement. For each sample, productive Simpson clonality was calculated as the square root of Simpson's diversity index across productive rearrangements. TCRdb stores this immuneACCESS table with in-frame sequences only. Part of the clones is absent; in the studies checked, under half of the shortfall reflects unresolved V genes, and no reason is known for the rest. V, J and clone size reflect that table, while D and trimming were determined from the DNA. The sample table contains hundreds of thousands of clones; only one count was recorded for around 86% of them. The ten most abundant clones make up approximately 2% of the sample.

Sequenced: peripheral blood. The TCR originated in a woman aged 25 to 39 who had recovered from COVID-19.

The CDR3 here reads CASSSVRTGYEQYF. The nucleotides read TGTGCCAGCAGCTCTGTAAGGACAGGTTACGAGCAGTACTTC. Recombination linked TRBV7-9 to TRBJ2-7, and TRBD1 aligns with 7 junction nucleotides. The CDR3 has 14 amino acids, counting the end cysteine and phenylalanine. The entry retains the CDR3 DNA only, 42 bases that are in frame from base 1. V loses 4 bases at its end and J loses 4 bases; junction bases beyond the gene matches: 7. In the germline V gene (reference sequence), CDR1 corresponds to SEHNR and CDR2 to FQNEAQ.